A selection of T cell receptor beta chains follows, all from one sample in a study of blood T cell repertoires in COVID-19. Libraries were prepared by immunoSEQ multiplex PCR; TCRdb keeps only in-frame clonotypes and omits some of them. Here the sample spans roughly 280,000 clones, 88% being singletons. Sequencing was done on a sample of peripheral blood. These receptor sequences come from a young woman with COVID-19, enrolled during active disease. Each CDR3 is given with its conserved first and last residue. D genes are given only for firm matches. Some rows have no size entry. The others give once, few or many, or a class for an expanded clone.

NA	TRBV19	NA	TRBJ2-1	CASHLGGDYNEQFF	TGTGCCAGTCATCTAGGGGGGGACTACAATGAGCAGTTCTTC
TRBD1	TRBV24-1	NA	TRBJ2-2	CATSDADRGLTGELFF	TGTGCCACCAGTGATGCCGACAGGGGACTCACCGGGGAGCTGTTTTTT
NA	TRBV29-1	NA	TRBJ2-5	CSVEQTGRETQYF	TGCAGCGTGGAACAGACAGGGAGGGAGACCCAGTACTTC
TRBD2	TRBV2	NA	TRBJ2-1	CASSASGSGNEQFF	TGTGCCAGCAGCGCTAGCGGGAGCGGGAATGAGCAGTTCTTC
TRBD2	TRBV2	once	TRBJ2-1	CASSTLPGTSGRDSEQFF	TGTGCCAGCAGTACCTTGCCCGGGACTAGCGGGAGGGACAGTGAGCAGTTCTTC
NA	TRBV19	NA	TRBJ2-7	CASSIRGQNDEQYF	TGTGCCAGTAGTATTAGGGGTCAGAACGACGAGCAGTACTTC
TRBD2	TRBV19	NA	TRBJ2-1	CASSIDVLAASSYNEQFF	TGTGCCAGTAGTATAGATGTCCTAGCGGCGAGCTCCTACAATGAGCAGTTCTTC
TRBD1	TRBV5-1	NA	TRBJ1-2	CASSLYGTGSYGYTF	TGCGCCAGCAGCTTGTATGGGACAGGGTCCTATGGCTACACCTTC
TRBD2	TRBV5-1	NA	TRBJ2-2	CASSFNPSGITGELFF	TGCGCCAGCAGCTTTAACCCTAGCGGAATCACCGGGGAGCTGTTTTTT
NA	TRBV18	NA	TRBJ1-1	CASSPSVEAGEAFF	TGTGCCAGCTCACCATCCGTTGAGGCTGGAGAAGCTTTCTTT
NA	TRBV7-2	NA	TRBJ2-1	CASSSPGSYNEQFF	TGTGCCAGCAGCTCTCCGGGTTCCTACAATGAGCAGTTCTTC
NA	TRBV18	NA	TRBJ2-1	CASSPNWGVDNEQFF	TGTGCCAGCTCACCAAATTGGGGAGTTGACAATGAGCAGTTCTTC
TRBD1	TRBV3-1/TRBV3-2	NA	TRBJ1-6	CASSQLQGTYNSPLHF	TGTGCCAGCAGCCAACTACAGGGGACCTATAATTCACCCCTCCACTTT
TRBD2	TRBV7-2	NA	TRBJ2-4	CASSLSSGADGAKNIQYF	TGTGCCAGCAGCTTAAGTAGCGGGGCGGACGGGGCCAAAAACATTCAGTACTTC
NA	TRBV27	NA	TRBJ1-1	CASSLSRGVNTEAFF	TGTGCCAGCAGTTTATCTAGGGGTGTCAACACTGAAGCTTTCTTT
TRBD2	TRBV24-1	NA	TRBJ2-3	CATSDPGTSGLKADTQYF	TGTGCCACCAGTGATCCCGGGACTAGCGGCCTCAAGGCAGATACGCAGTATTTT
TRBD1	TRBV6-1	NA	TRBJ1-2	CASSDRQGESYTF	TGTGCCAGCAGTGATCGACAGGGGGAGAGCTACACCTTC
NA	TRBV2	NA	TRBJ2-1	CASKERRRDEQFF	TGTGCCAGCAAGGAGCGGAGGAGGGATGAGCAGTTCTTC
NA	TRBV6-2/TRBV6-3	NA	TRBJ1-5	CASSYPDRPQHF	TGTGCCAGCAGTTATCCCGACAGGCCCCAGCATTTT
TRBD1	TRBV6-6	NA	TRBJ2-7	CATSGGDEQYF	TGTGCCACATCAGGGGGCGACGAGCAGTACTTC
TRBD2	TRBV5-1	NA	TRBJ2-3	CASSLASGADTQYF	TGCGCCAGCAGCTTGGCTAGCGGAGCAGATACGCAGTATTTT
TRBD1	TRBV29-1	NA	TRBJ2-1	CSGLPRDRYNEQFF	TGCAGCGGCCTACCCCGGGACAGGTACAATGAGCAGTTCTTC
TRBD1	TRBV19	NA	TRBJ1-6	CASGRDRNSPLHF	TGTGCCAGCGGCCGGGACAGAAATTCACCCCTCCACTTT
NA	TRBV19	NA	TRBJ2-3	CASSIVWRKKGRLTDTQYF	TGTGCCAGTAGTATAGTCTGGCGGAAGAAGGGGCGATTAACAGATACGCAGTATTTT
NA	TRBV6-5	few	TRBJ1-2	CASKRANYGYTF	TGTGCCAGCAAGAGAGCTAACTATGGCTACACCTTC
NA	TRBV24-1	NA	TRBJ1-1	CATSDSRGSSEAFF	TGTGCCACCAGTGATTCTCGGGGGAGCTCTGAAGCTTTCTTT
NA	TRBV15	few	TRBJ1-5	CATRYQLSSGQPQHF	TGTGCCACCCGCTATCAGCTCAGTTCGGGTCAGCCCCAGCATTTT
NA	TRBV14	NA	TRBJ2-7	CASSLYDRNKQYF	TGTGCCAGCAGCCTGTACGACAGGAACAAGCAGTACTTC
TRBD2	TRBV19	NA	TRBJ2-1	CASSIAAGRYNEQFF	TGTGCCAGTAGTATTGCAGCGGGAAGGTACAATGAGCAGTTCTTC
TRBD2	TRBV27	NA	TRBJ2-3	CASSSFLADPWDTQYF	TGTGCCAGCAGTTCATTCCTAGCGGATCCATGGGATACGCAGTATTTT
NA	TRBV2	NA	TRBJ1-5	CASSEISGAYQPQHF	TGTGCCAGCAGTGAAATATCAGGGGCCTATCAGCCCCAGCATTTT
NA	TRBV15	NA	TRBJ1-4	CATSRGQADEKLFF	TGTGCCACCAGCAGAGGGCAGGCCGATGAAAAACTGTTTTTT
TRBD2	TRBV5-6	once	TRBJ2-3	CASSPLGLAGDASTDTQYF	TGTGCCAGCAGCCCCCTCGGACTAGCGGGAGACGCTAGCACAGATACGCAGTATTTT
TRBD1	TRBV4-3	once	TRBJ1-1	CASSQGATGAKSTEAFF	TGCGCCAGCAGCCAAGGGGCGACAGGGGCCAAGAGCACTGAAGCTTTCTTT
TRBD1	TRBV28	NA	TRBJ1-2	CASSSGQGLGYGYTF	TGTGCCAGCAGTTCGGGACAGGGGTTAGGGTATGGCTACACCTTC
NA	TRBV30	NA	TRBJ1-4	CAWSVPPGEKLFF	TGTGCCTGGAGTGTACCCCCGGGGGAAAAACTGTTTTTT
TRBD2	TRBV24-1	NA	TRBJ2-1	CATSDLRREGGEQFF	TGTGCCACCAGTGATTTGCGCCGGGAGGGCGGTGAGCAGTTCTTC
TRBD2	TRBV3-1/TRBV3-2	NA	TRBJ2-7	CASSQDCGRPPEQYF	TGTGCCAGCAGCCAAGATTGCGGGAGGCCCCCCGAGCAGTACTTC
NA	TRBV15	NA	TRBJ2-3	CATSSGSGTDTQYF	TGTGCCACCAGCAGCGGGAGTGGCACAGATACGCAGTATTTT
TRBD2	TRBV10-3	few	TRBJ2-1	CAISADGRALHNEQFF	TGTGCCATCAGTGCGGACGGGAGGGCCCTCCACAATGAGCAGTTCTTC
TRBD1	TRBV7-2	NA	TRBJ2-5	CASSSGQAQTQYF	TGTGCCAGCAGCTCTGGACAGGCCCAGACCCAGTACTTC
NA	TRBV5-1	NA	TRBJ2-2	CASSTRQANANTGELFF	TGCGCCAGCTCTACCCGACAGGCCAACGCGAACACCGGGGAGCTGTTTTTT
NA	TRBV3-1/TRBV3-2	NA	TRBJ2-5	CASSQDRRGQETQYF	TGTGCCAGCAGCCAAGATCGGAGAGGGCAGGAGACCCAGTACTTC
TRBD2	TRBV14	NA	TRBJ2-1	CASSQGLASFYNEQFF	TGTGCCAGCAGCCAAGGACTAGCGAGCTTCTACAATGAGCAGTTCTTC
NA	TRBV5-6	NA	TRBJ2-7	CASSPIAVSYEQYF	TGTGCCAGCAGCCCCATTGCGGTCTCCTACGAGCAGTACTTC
TRBD2	TRBV19	NA	TRBJ2-7	CASSRGGREQYF	TGTGCCTCGTCCCGGGGGGGTAGGGAGCAGTACTTC